The 5 T cell receptor beta chains listed next were all sequenced from one sample in a study of control samples from healthy donors and cancer patients. Profiling relied on immunoSEQ multiplex PCR, and the TCRdb table lists in-frame clones only, not all of them. The sample carries around 110,000 clones, roughly 93% recorded once. Sequenced sample: blood. The source of these receptors is a man aged 25-45 years in good health.

The chain joins TRBV13 to TRBJ1-2; D gene uncertain. The V end was cut by 2 bases, the J end by 7 bases, with 23 bases between. This CDR3 has 17 residues. Germline lookup yields CDR1 PRHDT and CDR2 FYEKMQ (reference sequence). The CDR3 DNA reads as TGTGCCAGCAGCTTACGTAGATCGCCAGTGACGGAGGCTGGCTACACCTTC. As protein: CASSLRRSPVTEAGYTF.

This chain joins TRBV7-2 and TRBJ2-5; a possible D gene is TRBD1 (6 bases). The CDR3 has 18 amino acids. Trimming shortened V by 1 base and J by 9 bases, and 27 bases separated the two germline ends. Germline values: CDR1 SGHTA, CDR2 FQGNSA. CDR3 in amino acids: CASSLGGLTGWGPYAQYF. CDR3 coding DNA: TGTGCCAGCAGCTTAGGTGGCTTAACGGGGTGGGGGCCGTATGCCCAGTACTTC.

The chain recombines TRBV10-3 with TRBJ1-2, with 7 bases aligning to TRBD1. Germline CDR1 reads ENHRY; CDR2 reads SYGVKD. V dropped 8 bases and J dropped 5; count of bases not matched to a gene: 5. CDR3 length equals 12 residues. The CDR3 here is CAIQDRAYGYTF. The CDR3 bases are TGTGCCATCCAAGACAGGGCGTATGGCTACACCTTC.

This clone was seen just once. The rearrangement links TRBV9 to TRBJ2-7; D unclear. V lost 4 bases to trimming and J lost 2 bases, with 13 bases between them. The CDR3 is 14 amino acids. CDR1 SGDLS and CDR2 YYNGEE come from the germline V gene. The CDR3: CASSPSPVAYEQYF. The CDR3, as DNA: TGTGCCAGCAGCCCAAGCCCCGTCGCCTACGAGCAGTACTTC.

The rearrangement links TRBV9 to TRBJ2-7; 7 positions agree with TRBD1. With V trimmed by 3 bases and J by 3 bases, 12 bases remained unmatched. From germline, CDR1 is SGDLS and CDR2 YYNGEE. The CDR3 is 16 amino acids. CDR3 in DNA: TGTGCCAGCAGCGCCGGGACAGAACAAACGGTCTACGAGCAGTACTTC. It yields the protein CASSAGTEQTVYEQYF.